One sample yielded the 31 T cell receptor beta chains listed below, sequenced in a study of T cells in Graves' hyperthyroidism and ophthalmopathy. Researchers amplified the TCR beta CDR3 regions from RNA transcripts. The primer set for the first-round RT-PCR of the TCR CDR3 was HTBI. Using its own MiXCR run on the multiplex PCR reads, TCRdb lists one record per CDR3 protein. The top ten clones hold 30% to 40% of a sample with under 250,000 distinct CDR3 sequences, approximately 23% of them seen once. Input material: blood. The receptors shown here come from a woman aged 40 to 50 with Graves' ophthalmopathy.

This clonotype was detected many times. The rearrangement uses TRBV2 and TRBJ1-5; D possibly corresponds to TRBD1 (5 bases). CDR3 length: 13 residues. Between the trimmed V and J ends, which lost 5 bases and 7 bases, there was a span of 12 bases. Germline CDR1 reads SNHLY; CDR2 reads FYNNEI. CDR3 DNA sequence: TGTGCCAGCAGTCAAAGGTGGGGGCAGCCCCAGCATTTT. Translating it yields CASSQRWGQPQHF. Combining the CDR3 with reference TRBV2 and TRBJ1-5 gives the whole variable domain EPEVTQTPSHQVTQMGQEVILRCVPISNHLYFYWYRQILGQKVEFLVSFYNNEISEKSEIFDDQFSVERPDGSNFTLKIRSTKLEDSAMYFCASSQRWGQPQHFGDGTRLSIL.

At least ten counts were recorded for this clonotype. The rearrangement joins TRBV5-1 to TRBJ2-5, with TRBD2 identical over 10 bases. The CDR3 loop spans 14 amino acids. V dropped 7 bases and J dropped 4; count of bases not matched to a gene: 7. The germline CDR1 and CDR2 sequences are SGHRS and YFSETQ. CDR3 loop: CASGLAGAIETQYF. CDR3 coding DNA: TGCGCCAGCGGGCTAGCGGGAGCGATAGAGACCCAGTACTTC.

This clonotype was counted at least ten times. The chain has TRBV19 and TRBJ1-1, with D uncertain. Trimming stripped 5 bases from V and 5 bases from J, with 9 bases between. The germline gives CDR1 LNHDA, CDR2 SQIVND (reference sequence). The CDR3 is 12 amino acids. The CDR3 nucleotides are TGTGCCAGTAGTTCATGGACGACTGAAGCTTTCTTT. The encoded protein is CASSSWTTEAFF.

This clonotype was seen repeatedly, ten times or more. The gene calls are TRBV20-1 and TRBJ2-5; D not resolved. V shed 5 bases and J shed 2 bases, with 18 bases lying between them. Per the germline V gene, CDR1 is DFQATT and CDR2 is SNEGSKA (reference sequence). This CDR3 region has 15 residues. CDR3 nucleotide sequence: TGCAGTGCTCGTGACCGCCTCCGCTATCAAGAGACCCAGTACTTC. Translation gives CSARDRLRYQETQYF.

V usage is TRBV30 and J usage is TRBJ1-6; TRBD1 might be the D (5 bases). V lost 0 bases to trimming and J lost 15 bases, with 21 bases between them. The CDR3 length is 15 residues. Germline CDR1 GTSNPN, CDR2 SVGIG (reference sequence). CDR3 loop: CAWSVWQGINSLLHF. The CDR3 DNA reads as TGTGCCTGGAGTGTATGGCAGGGTATTAACTCTCTCCTCCACTTT.

This sequence joins TRBV15 and TRBJ2-2; no firm D call. CDR1 is LNHNV, CDR2 YYDKDF, per germline (reference sequence). This CDR3 spans 13 amino acids. V shed 3 bases and J shed 2 bases, with 4 bases lying between them. CDR3 residues: CATSSVNTGELFF. Here the CDR3 DNA reads TGTGCCACCAGCAGTGTAAACACCGGGGAGCTGTTTTTT.

This clonotype was recorded many times. The rearrangement joins TRBV5-4 to TRBJ2-7; 7 nucleotides match TRBD2. This CDR3 is 17 amino acids long. Per the germline V gene, CDR1 is SGHNT and CDR2 is YYREEE (reference sequence). Trimming removed 2 bases from V and 3 bases from J; junction bases left unmatched: 14. CDR3: CASSFGPGSSGDYEQYF. Here the CDR3 DNA reads TGTGCCAGCAGCTTCGGACCCGGGTCTAGCGGCGACTACGAGCAGTACTTC.

This clonotype was recorded many times. The chain is built from TRBV7-9 and TRBJ2-7, with a weak D call TRBD2 (5 bases). This CDR3 comprises 13 residues. Trimming stripped 5 bases from V and 5 bases from J, with 13 bases between. Per the germline V gene, CDR1 is SEHNR and CDR2 is FQNEAQ (reference sequence). The CDR3 is CASSPSLADEQYF. Written as DNA, the CDR3 is TGTGCCAGCAGCCCGTCCCTAGCTGACGAGCAGTACTTC.

This clonotype was detected ten times or more. The J gene is TRBJ1-1, the V gene TRBV28; TRBD1 agrees at 8 bases. This CDR3 comprises 16 residues. Germline V gene lookup returns CDR1 MDHEN and CDR2 SYDVKM. V lost 6 bases to trimming and J lost 10 bases; unmatched junction nucleotides: 19. The DNA for the CDR3 is TGTGCCAGCAGCACTAAAATACTGACAGGGGAGACAGGAGCTTTCTTT. As protein: CASSTKILTGETGAFF.

This clonotype has at least ten counts. This chain links TRBV4-1 with TRBJ2-7; TRBD2 matches at 7 bases. The germline CDR1 and CDR2 sequences are MGHRA and YSYEKL. Germline trimming cut 3 bases from V and 0 bases from J; bases unmatched to any gene: 5. This CDR3 region has 15 residues. CDR3 amino acids: CASSQAWDYSYEQYF. The CDR3 DNA follows: TGCGCCAGCAGCCAGGCGTGGGACTACTCCTACGAGCAGTACTTC.

In its sample, this clonotype was seen many times. The chain has TRBV24-1 and TRBJ1-1, with D unclear. Germline CDR1 is KGHDR and CDR2 is SFDVKD. Trimming removed 4 bases at V and 0 bases at J, with 8 bases between. The CDR3 has 14 residues. The CDR3 loop is CATSEGGMNTEAFF. DNA for the CDR3: TGTGCCACCAGTGAGGGAGGTATGAACACTGAAGCTTTCTTT.

In its sample, this clonotype was seen once. V usage is TRBV10-3 and J usage is TRBJ1-2; TRBD1 matches 11 bases. The CDR3 runs to 14 residues. The germline V gene encodes CDR1 ENHRY and CDR2 SYGVKD. V shed 6 bases, J shed 4 bases, and the junction held 4 bases outside the gene matches. CDR3 region: CAIRPGQGGYGYTF. The CDR3 DNA follows: TGTGCCATCAGACCGGGACAGGGGGGCTATGGCTACACCTTC.

This clonotype appeared many times. The rearrangement joins TRBV25-1 to TRBJ2-7; a weak D match, TRBD2 (5 bases). Trimming left V 0 bases short and J 3 bases short, with 6 bases between. Looked up from germline, CDR1 is MGHDK and CDR2 is SYGVNS. This CDR3 spans 13 amino acids. In DNA, the CDR3 is TGTGCCAGCAGTGAATATGGACTCTACGAGCAGTACTTC. The encoded protein is CASSEYGLYEQYF.

The chain has TRBV6-2 or TRBV6-3 and TRBJ2-7; D ambiguous. The germline V and J ends were trimmed by 3 bases and 7 bases, with 10 bases remaining between them. This CDR3 contains 12 residues. Germline-derived CDR1 and CDR2 are MNHEY and SVGEGT. CDR3 sequence: CASSYVPLEQYF. The CDR3 coding sequence is TGTGCCAGCAGTTATGTCCCCCTGGAGCAGTACTTC.

At least ten counts were recorded for this clonotype. The chain has TRBV27 and TRBJ2-7; TRBD1 matches at 12 bases. The CDR3 covers 15 residues. Per the germline V gene, CDR1 is MNHEY and CDR2 is SMNVEV (reference sequence). V dropped 2 bases and J dropped 5; count of bases not matched to a gene: 4. For the CDR3, the DNA is TGTGCCAGCAGTTTACTGGGGGACAGGGGGCACGAGCAGTACTTC. This translates into CASSLLGDRGHEQYF.

This clonotype was detected many times. CDR3 amino acids: CASSLRGQGAPGANVLTF. In nucleotides, the CDR3 is TGTGCCAGCAGCTTAAGGGGACAGGGGGCACCTGGGGCCAACGTCCTGACTTTC. The V and J genes are TRBV7-3 and TRBJ2-6, with TRBD1 identical over 12 bases. In germline, CDR1 is SGHTA, CDR2 FQGTGA. This CDR3 has 18 amino acids. The trim removed 1 base at V and 2 bases at J, leaving 3 bases unmatched.

This clonotype was recorded at least ten times. This chain links TRBV5-1 with TRBJ1-1; D not certain. Germline V lookup: CDR1 SGHRS, CDR2 YFSETQ. The CDR3 sequence is 15 residues long. V was trimmed by 0 bases and J by 0 bases, leaving 9 bases between them. CDR3 nucleotides: TGCGCCAGCAGCTTGGATGGCAGCCTGAACACTGAAGCTTTCTTT. It specifies CASSLDGSLNTEAFF.

This clonotype came up many times. This chain connects TRBV28 to TRBJ2-7; D is possibly TRBD2 (6 bases). V dropped 3 bases and J dropped 5 bases, with 11 bases sitting between them. The CDR3 runs 13 residues. Looked up from germline, CDR1 is MDHEN and CDR2 is SYDVKM. The CDR3 is CASSLAGPNEQYF. CDR3 sequence (DNA): TGTGCCAGCAGTTTGGCGGGGCCCAACGAGCAGTACTTC.

This clonotype was seen repeatedly, ten times or more. The chain is built from TRBV28 and TRBJ2-7; D ambiguous. V was pared by 2 bases and J by 5 bases, with 7 bases between. The CDR3 consists of 12 residues. Germline lookup yields CDR1 MDHEN and CDR2 SYDVKM. The CDR3 loop is CASSLDAHEQYF. The CDR3 DNA sequence: TGTGCCAGCAGTTTAGATGCACACGAGCAGTACTTC. The variable domain in full, completed from reference TRBV28 and TRBJ2-7, reads DVKVTQSSRYLVKRTGEKVFLECVQDMDHENMFWYRQDPGLGLRLIYFSYDVKMKEKGDIPEGYSVSREKKERFSLILESASTNQTSMYLCASSLDAHEQYFGPGTRLTVT.

V and J are TRBV2 and TRBJ1-3; no clear D. Germline V gene lookup returns CDR1 SNHLY and CDR2 FYNNEI. Trimming took off 2 bases at V and 0 bases at J, with 11 bases between the two ends. The CDR3 length is 16 residues. Written as DNA, the CDR3 is TGTGCCAGCAGTGAATCGGCAGCCTTCTCTGGAAACACCATATATTTT. It encodes CASSESAAFSGNTIYF.

This clonotype has a count of ten or more. The V call is TRBV19, the J call TRBJ1-5; no firm D call. The CDR3 has 13 residues. Germline V gene sequence: CDR1 LNHDA, CDR2 SQIVND (reference sequence). The V end was cut by 6 bases, the J end by 5 bases, with 11 bases between. The DNA of the CDR3 is TGTGCCAGTAGGGTAGGGCGGCATCAGCCCCAGCATTTT. This sequence encodes CASRVGRHQPQHF.

This clonotype was detected only a few times. The chain joins TRBV9 to TRBJ1-2; D ambiguous. This CDR3 has 14 residues. Deletions cut 4 bases from V and 2 bases from J, with 12 bases between. Germline assignment: CDR1 SGDLS and CDR2 YYNGEE. CDR3 residues: CASSHGGENYGYTF. Here the CDR3 DNA reads TGTGCCAGCAGCCATGGTGGGGAGAACTATGGCTACACCTTC.

In its sample, this clonotype was seen many times. The V call is TRBV6-1, the J call TRBJ1-2, with TRBD1 identical over 10 bases. This CDR3 region has 15 residues. V was pared by 3 bases and J by 4 bases, with 5 bases of the junction left unmatched. The germline V gene encodes CDR1 MNHNS and CDR2 SASEGT. The CDR3 DNA follows: TGTGCCAGCAGTGAGACAGGGGGCGCGCTCTATGGCTACACCTTC. Residues: CASSETGGALYGYTF.

The chain couples TRBV12-3 or TRBV12-4 to TRBJ1-6; D is perhaps TRBD1 (5 bases). This CDR3 region has 12 residues. V was trimmed by 7 bases and J by 9 bases, leaving 10 bases between them. DNA of the CDR3: TGTGCCAGCACCTATGGGGCTTCACCCCTCCACTTT. It encodes CASTYGASPLHF.

The table lists this clonotype with many counts. This chain joins TRBV20-1 and TRBJ2-7; D ambiguous. In germline, CDR1 is DFQATT, CDR2 SNEGSKA (reference sequence). Trimming shortened V by 0 bases and J by 3 bases, and 9 bases separated the two germline ends. The CDR3 is made up of 13 amino acids. CDR3 loop: CSARDRYSYEQYF. The DNA of the CDR3 is TGCAGTGCTAGAGATAGATACAGCTACGAGCAGTACTTC.

The chain uses TRBV20-1 and TRBJ2-5; 8 nucleotides align to TRBD2. Germline V gene sequence: CDR1 DFQATT, CDR2 SNEGSKA (reference sequence). V shed 3 bases and J 5 bases; nucleotides not matched to a gene: 5. CDR3 length: 13 amino acids. The CDR3 bases are TGCAGTGCTAGGAGCGGGAGCAGGGAGACCCAGTACTTC. It is translated as CSARSGSRETQYF.

This clonotype was seen repeatedly, ten times or more. V gene TRBV4-2 combines with J gene TRBJ2-7; perhaps TRBD2 as D (6 bases). With 3 bases removed from V and 6 bases from J, the gap between germline ends came to 21 bases. The CDR3 covers 16 residues. Germline CDR1 reads LGHNA; CDR2 reads YNFKEQ. The CDR3 DNA is TGTGCCAGCAGCCATGGTCTGGCGGGAAGGGGTTCCGAGCAGTACTTC. It is translated as CASSHGLAGRGSEQYF.

This clonotype occurred many times. J is TRBJ2-2 and V is TRBV20-1, with TRBD1 identical over 9 bases. Unmatched junction bases numbered 7, after V lost 2 bases and J lost 3 bases. Looked up from germline, CDR1 is DFQATT and CDR2 is SNEGSKA (reference sequence). This CDR3 region has 16 residues. CDR3 residues: CSARTPGQGHTGELFF. DNA of the CDR3: TGCAGTGCTAGAACCCCGGGACAGGGTCACACCGGGGAGCTGTTTTTT.

The rearrangement uses TRBV6-2 or TRBV6-3 and TRBJ1-1; unclear D gene. CDR3 length: 14 amino acids. V lost 4 bases and J 1 base, leaving 10 bases between the germline ends. Germline V lookup: CDR1 MNHEY, CDR2 SVGEGT. CDR3 sequence: CASSLTLQNTEAFF. The CDR3, as DNA: TGTGCCAGCAGTTTGACCCTGCAGAACACTGAAGCTTTCTTT.

The V and J genes are TRBV12-3 or TRBV12-4 and TRBJ1-6, with a tentative D call TRBD1 (5 bases). The V end lost 7 bases, the J end lost 10 bases, and 14 bases lay between the germline ends. This CDR3 region has 13 residues. The chain's CDR3 is CASNPGGGSPLHF. CDR3 DNA sequence: TGTGCCAGCAACCCTGGGGGGGGGTCACCCCTCCACTTT.

This clonotype has ten or more counts. The chain uses TRBV6-1 and TRBJ2-7; possibly TRBD1 for D (6 bases). CDR1 and CDR2 (germline): MNHNS, SASEGT. There are 14 residues in the CDR3. Trimming took off 6 bases at V and 6 bases at J, with 18 bases between the two ends. The CDR3 spells CASSPRTVEGEQYF. In DNA form, the CDR3 reads TGTGCCAGCAGCCCCCGGACAGTCGAGGGCGAGCAGTACTTC.